The TCR beta chain described here comes from a study of cytotoxic CD8 clonotypes in ibrutinib-treated CLL (TCRdb year 2021). The study in broad terms: The cohort included approximately 15 treatment-naive and some 10 relapsed/refractory patients; around 18 were IGHV unmutated. Response samples were obtained after a median of around 11 months of treatment, with a range of about 6 to 36 months. On average, each sample yielded roughly 250,000 productive templates and 85,000 to 95,000 productive rearrangements. Patients were still on ibrutinib when every remission and progressive disease sample was collected. Responses were partial in around 25 patients and complete in 2; after median approximately 69 months follow-up, roughly 14 stayed in remission and about twelve progressed. Cryopreserved peripheral blood mononuclear cells were collected at three points: before therapy, at response, and at either sustained remission or disease progression. Of the approximately 94 people in the trial, 26 had longitudinal samples available.

The goal of deep resolution MiSeq sequencing was a depth between 1 in 1 million and 1 in 200,000 T cells, and coverage averaged 10x per clonotype. The immunoSEQ hsTCRB Kit was used to generate TCR beta libraries. In the original analysis: The data were analyzed with ImmunoSEQ Analyzer and ImmunoSEQ Data Assistant, and V, D and J gene assignments followed IMGT definitions. Clonality, with values ranging from 0 to 1, was calculated as one minus the normalized Shannon entropy of productive rearrangement frequencies. Public clonotype analysis was restricted to overrepresented clonotypes comprising at least 0.05% of each patient's repertoire. Approximately 12 age-matched healthy donor repertoires from immuneACCESS were used as controls for clonality. The table comes from immuneACCESS by way of TCRdb, which keeps in-frame sequences with V and J called. Part of the clones is missing from these tables; in studies checked, under half for an unresolved V gene and the rest for unknown reasons. D and trimming come from the DNA, and the V and J calls and clone size come from that table. This sample has around 250,000 clones in its table, and roughly 70% of those were observed once. 15% of the sample is held by the ten biggest clonotypes.

The sample's time point label is to be understood as: approximately 25 months on ibrutinib. For TCR beta library preparation, roughly 2 micrograms of genomic DNA were extracted from the cryopreserved PBMCs. Longitudinal blood samples from CLL patients on ibrutinib monotherapy underwent high-throughput TCR beta sequencing. The patients took part in an open-label, single-center phase 2 trial of ibrutinib monotherapy. Relative to germline, V is missing 6 bases and J is missing 0 bases, with 3 bases of the junction outside any gene match. The germline V gene gives CDR1 as SGHRS and CDR2 as YFSETQ. The CDR3 covers 14 residues, taking in both the cysteine and the phenylalanine. Only CDR3 DNA remains: 42 bases, in frame from the first base. Findings and caveats that apply to the study as a whole: Sampling times were not matched between sustained-remission and progressing patients, and lymph node repertoires were not studied. Baseline clonality was found to be higher than that of age-matched healthy donors and was strongly correlated with circulating CD8+ T-cell counts. Clonality increased at ibrutinib response, stayed stable in sustained remission, and fell back toward baseline at progression. Public clonotypes were rare and either shrank or stayed stable during treatment, and the rise in clonality at ibrutinib response reflected expansion of private clonotypes.

About this clone: There is no known antigen for this receptor. No much larger clone is present one base from it, and per-base qualities are unavailable.

Sequencing used PBMCs, obtained after 24 months of ibrutinib treatment. The chain is made from TRBV5-1 and TRBJ2-7, with 10 central nucleotides matching TRBD1. This receptor was taken from a human donor with chronic lymphocytic leukemia. The CDR3 reads CASMGQGSSYEQYF. The nucleotide sequence reads as follows: TGCGCCAGCATGGGACAGGGGAGCTCCTACGAGCAGTACTTC.